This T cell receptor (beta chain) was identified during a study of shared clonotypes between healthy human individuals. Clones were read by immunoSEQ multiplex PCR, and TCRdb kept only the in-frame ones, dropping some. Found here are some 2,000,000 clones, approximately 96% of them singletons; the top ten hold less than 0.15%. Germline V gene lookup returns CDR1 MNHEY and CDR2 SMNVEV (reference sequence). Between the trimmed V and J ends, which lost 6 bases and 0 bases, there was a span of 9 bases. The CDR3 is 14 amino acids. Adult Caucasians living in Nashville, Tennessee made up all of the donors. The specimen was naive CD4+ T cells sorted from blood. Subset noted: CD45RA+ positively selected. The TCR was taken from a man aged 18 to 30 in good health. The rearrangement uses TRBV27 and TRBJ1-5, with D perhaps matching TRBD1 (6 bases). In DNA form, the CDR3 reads TGTGCCAGCAGCGGGACATATAGCAATCAGCCCCAGCATTTT. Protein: CASSGTYSNQPQHF.